The clone carrying this TCR beta chain was picked up one time. This specimen comes from a study of T-cell memory formation after mild COVID-19. Study-wide context: Clustering of TCRs was largely donor specific.

Each CDR3 protein gets one entry after TCRdb re-called the 5' RACE reads with MiXCR. This table has about 55,000 distinct CDR3 sequences, about a quarter appearing once. The V segment lost 0 bases and the J segment 0 bases; nucleotides outside the gene matches: 11. The CDR3 totals 19 residues. CDR1 and CDR2 from the germline V gene are LGHNA and YNFKEQ. This receptor was obtained from a man between 18 and 29 years old who had mild COVID-19 (a few samples of this study predate the infection). Cell type and time point are not known. The chain couples TRBV4-2 to TRBJ2-4, with 7 bases lining up with TRBD2. The specimen was PBMCs or a T cell subset sorted from them (not recorded which). CDR3 loop: CASSQDGPGGLLAKNIQYF. CDR3 nucleotides: TGTGCCAGCAGCCAAGATGGGCCGGGGGGTTTGCTAGCCAAAAACATTCAGTACTTC.